The 14 T cell receptor beta chains presented below share a single source sample, sequenced in a study of OX40 agonist ivuxolimab in advanced cancers. The repertoire was sequenced with immunoSEQ multiplex PCR; TCRdb's copy has only in-frame clones and lacks some. The table has roughly 13,000 clones, 75% to 95% seen once. This specimen consisted of CD4+ or CD8+ T cells sorted from blood, obtained in a trial of the OX40 agonist ivuxolimab. The source is an adult with an advanced solid tumor such as melanoma, head and neck, liver or kidney cancer.

V usage is TRBV21-1 and J usage is TRBJ2-3; the table calls TRBD1, which could not be checked here. TRBV21-1 is classified as a pseudogene. The CDR3 length is 15 residues. The CDR3 nucleotides read TGTGCCAGCAGCAAGGACAGGGGGCACCGGGATACGCAGTATTTT. This encodes CASSKDRGHRDTQYF.

This chain connects TRBV27 to TRBJ1-5; weak D call: TRBD1 (6 bases). CDR3 size: 16 residues. Trimming cost V 2 bases and J 0 bases, with 11 bases left between them. Germline CDR1 and CDR2: MNHEY and SMNVEV (reference sequence). The CDR3 spells CASSLRGAYSNQPQHF. The CDR3 region has the DNA TGTGCCAGCAGTTTACGGGGGGCGTATAGCAATCAGCCCCAGCATTTT.

This clone was counted a few times. The rearrangement joins TRBV4-1 to TRBJ2-3, with no clear D. Germline lookup yields CDR1 MGHRA and CDR2 YSYEKL. Trimming cost V 0 bases and J 2 bases, with 9 bases left between them. The CDR3 covers 15 residues. This chain's CDR3 is CASSQEELSTDTQYF. The CDR3 bases are TGCGCCAGCAGCCAAGAGGAGTTATCCACAGATACGCAGTATTTT.

The chain couples TRBV9 to TRBJ2-1; D uncertain. CDR1 is SGDLS, CDR2 YYNGEE, per germline. Between the trimmed V and J ends, which lost 2 bases and 0 bases, there was a span of 9 bases. The length of the CDR3 is 15 residues. The CDR3 coding sequence is TGTGCCAGCAGCGTGGGCATGAGCTCCTACAATGAGCAGTTCTTC. As protein: CASSVGMSSYNEQFF.

The CDR3 DNA sequence: TGTGCCAGCAGCTCCCACTCCAGCGTTGAGCAGTTCTTC. It is translated as CASSSHSSVEQFF. The V gene is TRBV6-6, the J gene TRBJ2-1; D gene ambiguous. V shed 6 bases and J shed 9 bases, with 15 bases lying between them. The CDR3 is made up of 13 amino acids. The germline CDR1 and CDR2 sequences are MNHNY and SVGAGI (reference sequence).

The chain couples TRBV4-1 to TRBJ1-1; no firm D call. CDR1 is MGHRA and CDR2 is YSYEKL in the germline V gene. V lost 4 bases and J lost 1, with 13 bases in between. This CDR3 has 15 amino acids. CDR3 in amino acids: CASSRQAEPNTEAFF. The CDR3 bases are TGCGCCAGCAGCCGGCAGGCGGAGCCGAACACTGAAGCTTTCTTT.

The chain carries TRBV7-6 and TRBJ2-1; weak D call: TRBD1 (5 bases). The CDR3 runs 14 residues. Germline V lookup: CDR1 SGHVS, CDR2 FNYEAQ. V lost 5 bases to trimming and J lost 2 bases, with 10 bases between them. This chain's CDR3 is CASSNQGAYNEQFF. DNA of the CDR3: TGTGCCAGCAGCAACCAGGGTGCCTACAATGAGCAGTTCTTC.

This chain joins TRBV9 and TRBJ2-3, with TRBD1 matching 7 bases. The germline V gene encodes CDR1 SGDLS and CDR2 YYNGEE. The CDR3 is made up of 13 amino acids. J lost 2 bases, V lost 7 bases, and 4 bases had no gene match. CDR3 sequence: CASRDRATDTQYF. The DNA for the CDR3 is TGTGCCAGCCGAGACAGGGCCACAGATACGCAGTATTTT.

The chain is built from TRBV6-5 and TRBJ2-5, with TRBD2 matching over 13 bases. Trimming cost V 6 bases and J 4 bases; bases outside gene matches: 5. This CDR3 is built from 15 residues. CDR1 and CDR2 from the germline V gene are MNHEY and SVGAGI. The CDR3 here is CASRAWTSGGETQYF. In DNA form, the CDR3 reads TGTGCCAGCAGAGCTTGGACTAGCGGGGGAGAGACCCAGTACTTC.

The chain recombines TRBV7-2 with TRBJ2-2; D may be TRBD1 (6 bases). This CDR3 has 15 residues. From germline, CDR1 is SGHTA and CDR2 FQGNSA. Between the trimmed V and J ends, which lost 5 bases and 1 base, there was a span of 11 bases. The CDR3 DNA follows: TGTGCCAGCAGCCCTCCGGACAGGAACACCGGGGAGCTGTTTTTT. Amino acids: CASSPPDRNTGELFF.

V is TRBV20-1 and J is TRBJ2-7; D call uncertain. Per the germline V gene, CDR1 is DFQATT and CDR2 is SNEGSKA (reference sequence). V dropped 6 bases and J dropped 1 base, with 7 bases sitting between them. The CDR3 is made up of 11 amino acids. CDR3 nucleotide sequence: TGCAGTGCCCCCCGTTCCTACGAGCAGTACTTC. Protein sequence: CSAPRSYEQYF.

V gene TRBV29-1 combines with J gene TRBJ2-7, with D hard to call. Trimming cost V 5 bases and J 4 bases, with 9 bases left between them. This CDR3 has 11 residues. CDR1 is SQVTM and CDR2 is ANQGSEA in the germline V gene. In DNA, the CDR3 is TGCAGCGTTCAGGCGATTTACGAGCAGTACTTC. Translation gives CSVQAIYEQYF.

Relative to its sample, this clone is large (0.1 to 1%). The same CDR3 also results from other DNA sequences found in this sample. The V gene is TRBV5-6, the J gene TRBJ2-7, with D uncertain. Trimming took 0 bases from V and 2 from J, leaving 3 bases between them. Germline values: CDR1 SGHDT, CDR2 YYEEEE. CDR3 length: 12 amino acids. CDR3 nucleotide sequence: TGTGCCAGCAGCTTGGCCACCTACGAGCAGTACTTC. This translates into CASSLATYEQYF.

The rearrangement joins TRBV9 to TRBJ2-2; D unresolved. CDR3 size: 17 residues. Looked up from germline, CDR1 is SGDLS and CDR2 is YYNGEE. V was clipped by 4 bases and J by 4 bases, with 20 bases between them. As DNA, the CDR3 is TGTGCCAGCAGCCCACGTCCTGGGCTAGTAGGCACCGGGGAGCTGTTTTTT. Its protein is CASSPRPGLVGTGELFF.